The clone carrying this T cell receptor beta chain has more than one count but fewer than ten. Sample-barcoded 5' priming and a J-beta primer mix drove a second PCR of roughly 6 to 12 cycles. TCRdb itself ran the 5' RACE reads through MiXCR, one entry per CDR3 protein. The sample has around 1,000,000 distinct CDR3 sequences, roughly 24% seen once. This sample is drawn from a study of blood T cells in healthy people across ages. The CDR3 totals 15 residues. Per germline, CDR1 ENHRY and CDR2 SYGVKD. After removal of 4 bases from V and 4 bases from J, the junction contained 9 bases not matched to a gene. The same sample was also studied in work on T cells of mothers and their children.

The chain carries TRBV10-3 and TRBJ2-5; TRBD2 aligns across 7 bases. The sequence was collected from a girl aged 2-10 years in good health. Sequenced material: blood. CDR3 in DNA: TGTGCCATCAGTGGTCCGGGAGGTTCTGGAGAGACCCAGTACTTC. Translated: CAISGPGGSGETQYF.